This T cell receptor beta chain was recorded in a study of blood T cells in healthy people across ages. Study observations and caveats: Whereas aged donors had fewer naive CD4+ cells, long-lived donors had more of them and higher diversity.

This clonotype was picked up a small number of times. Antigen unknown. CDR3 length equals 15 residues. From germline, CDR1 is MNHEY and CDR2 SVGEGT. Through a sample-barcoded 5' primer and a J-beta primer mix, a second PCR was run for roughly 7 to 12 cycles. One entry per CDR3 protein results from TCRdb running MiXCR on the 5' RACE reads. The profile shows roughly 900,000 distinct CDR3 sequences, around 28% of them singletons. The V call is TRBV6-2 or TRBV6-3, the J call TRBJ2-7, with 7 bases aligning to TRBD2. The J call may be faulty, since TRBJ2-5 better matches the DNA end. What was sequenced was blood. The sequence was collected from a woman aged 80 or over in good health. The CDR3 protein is CASSPAGSPTKTQYF. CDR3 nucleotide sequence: TGTGCCAGCAGCCCAGCGGGGTCCCCTACAAAGACCCAGTACTTC.